Below, 30 T cell receptor beta chains from the same sample are listed, as sequenced in a study of OX40 agonist ivuxolimab in advanced cancers. The data were produced by immunoSEQ multiplex PCR, yet TCRdb's version contains in-frame clones alone and is incomplete. Seen here are more than 35,000 clones, about 86% observed once, and the top ten hold 2.4%. The sample here was CD4+ or CD8+ T cells sorted from blood, taken in a trial of the OX40 agonist ivuxolimab. These TCRs come from an adult with an advanced solid tumor such as melanoma, head and neck, liver or kidney cancer.

This clone was seen just once. The chain uses TRBV11-3 and TRBJ2-7, with TRBD1 as a possible D gene (6 bases). Germline-derived CDR1 and CDR2 are SGHNT and YENEEA. Between the trimmed V and J ends, which lost 5 bases and 5 bases, there was a span of 19 bases. CDR3 length: 15 residues. The CDR3, as DNA: TGTGCCAGCAGCCACAGGACAGTCGGAGTGGACGAGCAGTACTTC. It translates to CASSHRTVGVDEQYF.

This chain links TRBV19 with TRBJ1-4; D might be TRBD1 (5 bases). Germline V gene data show CDR1 as LNHDA and CDR2 as SQIVND (reference sequence). Deletions cut 10 bases from V and 0 bases from J, with 12 bases between. The CDR3 runs 14 residues. CDR3 sequence reads: CATRDGSTNEKLFF. CDR3 sequence (DNA): TGTGCCACCAGGGACGGGTCAACTAATGAAAAACTGTTTTTT.

This chain connects TRBV11-2 to TRBJ2-7; the D is unclear. V lost 5 bases, J lost 3 bases, and 17 bases lay in between. The germline V gene encodes CDR1 SGHAT and CDR2 FQNNGV. The CDR3 loop spans 15 amino acids. In DNA form, the CDR3 reads TGTGCCAGCAGCCCGGAGCCGGGTAGGGTCTACGAGCAGTACTTC. Translation gives CASSPEPGRVYEQYF.

The rearrangement uses TRBV10-3 and TRBJ1-3; 8 bases fit TRBD1. The length of the CDR3 is 14 residues. The germline gives CDR1 ENHRY, CDR2 SYGVKD. V dropped 10 bases and J dropped 4; count of bases not matched to a gene: 9. The CDR3 sequence is CATNRDRRGNTIYF. The DNA of the CDR3 is TGTGCCACTAACCGGGACAGGAGGGGAAACACCATATATTTT.

The genes are TRBV7-3 and TRBJ2-4; 8 nucleotides match TRBD1. Unmatched junction bases numbered 7, after V lost 0 bases and J lost 12 bases. This CDR3 region has 14 residues. The germline V gene encodes CDR1 SGHTA and CDR2 FQGTGA. The chain's CDR3 is CASSLTNGQGDQYF. The CDR3 coding sequence is TGTGCCAGCAGCTTAACTAACGGACAGGGCGATCAGTACTTC.

V is TRBV6-6 and J is TRBJ1-2; D might be TRBD1 (6 bases). Germline CDR1 and CDR2: MNHNY and SVGAGI (reference sequence). The CDR3 has 15 amino acids. Trimming removed 2 bases from V and 0 bases from J, with 10 bases in between. The CDR3 nucleotides are TGTGCCAGCAGTTACACCGGGACAACTAACTATGGCTACACCTTC. As protein: CASSYTGTTNYGYTF.

This chain connects TRBV19 to TRBJ1-2; D remains unclear. CDR1 is LNHDA, CDR2 SQIVND, per germline (reference sequence). The CDR3 consists of 14 residues. V was cut by 0 bases and J by 7 bases, with 12 bases left in between. As DNA, the CDR3 is TGTGCCAGTAGTATAGATACGACGGGTAGTGGCTACACCTTC. Its protein is CASSIDTTGSGYTF.

The V gene is TRBV12-2, the J gene TRBJ2-5; the tabulated D call, TRBD2, remains unverified against the DNA. Near its end, the DNA agrees better with TRBJ2-7, so the J call may be wrong. TRBV12-2 is tagged as a pseudogene. The CDR3 consists of 17 residues. CDR3: CASRLAPRASGSYEQYF. In nucleotides, the CDR3 is TGTGCAAGTCGCTTAGCGCCTAGGGCTAGCGGTTCCTACGAGCAGTACTTC.

The chain has TRBV9 and TRBJ2-5; no definite D call. Per the germline V gene, CDR1 is SGDLS and CDR2 is YYNGEE. Between the trimmed V and J ends, which lost 7 bases and 3 bases, there was a span of 13 bases. The CDR3 length is 13 residues. This CDR3 reads CASASGPEETQYF. In nucleotides, the CDR3 is TGTGCCAGCGCCTCCGGTCCGGAAGAGACCCAGTACTTC.

The V and J genes are TRBV19 and TRBJ1-1; D is ambiguous. CDR1 and CDR2 from the germline V gene are LNHDA and SQIVND (reference sequence). Deletions cut 4 bases from V and 0 bases from J, with 15 bases between. The CDR3 runs to 16 residues. For the CDR3, the DNA is TGTGCCAGTAGTAGCCCCCGCGGGGTTATGAACACTGAAGCTTTCTTT. This sequence encodes CASSSPRGVMNTEAFF.

V is TRBV30 and J is TRBJ1-2; TRBD1 might be the D (5 bases). This CDR3 is 15 amino acids long. The V end was cut by 1 base, the J end by 2 bases, with 14 bases between. Germline V CDR1 and CDR2: GTSNPN, SVGIG (reference sequence). CDR3 sequence: CAWSEPGGTNYGYTF. The CDR3 region has the DNA TGTGCCTGGAGTGAGCCCGGAGGGACGAACTATGGCTACACCTTC.

V usage is TRBV5-1 and J usage is TRBJ2-3; TRBD1 or TRBD2 may be the D gene (6 bases each). This CDR3 contains 13 residues. CDR1 SGHRS and CDR2 YFSETQ come from the germline V gene. Trimming stripped 6 bases from V and 4 bases from J, with 12 bases between. The CDR3 nucleotides are TGCGCCAGCACCCGGGGGCGGTCAGATACGCAGTATTTT. Its translation is CASTRGRSDTQYF.

This clone was found a few times. The V and J genes are TRBV4-1 and TRBJ1-4; maybe TRBD1 (5 bases). With 3 bases removed from V and 0 bases from J, the gap between germline ends came to 8 bases. The germline V gene has CDR1 MGHRA and CDR2 YSYEKL. CDR3 length: 15 amino acids. The CDR3 nucleotides read TGCGCCAGCAGCCAGTGGGGGACAACTAATGAAAAACTGTTTTTT. It yields the protein CASSQWGTTNEKLFF.

This chain joins TRBV7-6 and TRBJ1-5; D perhaps matches TRBD1 (5 bases). Germline lookup yields CDR1 SGHVS and CDR2 FNYEAQ. The CDR3 runs 15 residues. The germline V and J ends were trimmed by 5 bases and 3 bases, with 14 bases remaining between them. In DNA, the CDR3 is TGTGCCAGCAGCCGATCGACAGCATACAATCAGCCCCAGCATTTT. This gives the protein CASSRSTAYNQPQHF.

The J gene is TRBJ1-1, the V gene TRBV5-5, with TRBD1 as a possible D gene (5 bases). V shed 0 bases and J shed 5 bases, with 8 bases lying between them. CDR1 is SGHKS and CDR2 is YYEKEE in the germline V gene (reference sequence). The CDR3 has 13 amino acids. In nucleotides, the CDR3 is TGTGCCAGCAGCTTGGGGGGACCAACTGAAGCTTTCTTT. Its translation is CASSLGGPTEAFF.

As DNA, the CDR3 is TGTGCCAGAAGCGACCCACCCCGGACTAGCGGGGGGGTGCAAGAGACCCAGTACTTC. Translating it yields CARSDPPRTSGGVQETQYF. The V call is TRBV5-3, the J call TRBJ2-5, with 15 nucleotides matching TRBD2. TRBV5-3 qualifies as an ORF whose function is uncertain. Unmatched junction bases numbered 12, after V lost 4 bases and J lost 2 bases. The CDR3 sequence is 19 residues long.

V is TRBV11-1 and J is TRBJ2-3; D is tentatively TRBD1 or TRBD2 (5 bases each). The CDR3 spans 15 residues. Trimming removed 5 bases from V and 5 bases from J, with 17 bases in between. Germline lookup yields CDR1 SGHAT and CDR2 FQDESV (reference sequence). This CDR3 is CASSSTGTPGDTQYF. DNA of the CDR3: TGTGCCAGCAGCAGTACCGGGACCCCTGGAGATACGCAGTATTTT.

This chain uses TRBV6-1 with TRBJ1-2, with D maybe TRBD1 (6 bases). V was shortened by 7 bases and J by 2 bases, with 14 bases between the two germline ends. Germline-derived CDR1 and CDR2 are MNHNS and SASEGT. The CDR3 length is 14 residues. The CDR3 is CASTGQPLNYGYTF. In DNA, the CDR3 is TGTGCCAGCACCGGACAGCCGTTAAACTATGGCTACACCTTC.

The CDR3 region has the DNA TGTGCCAGCAGCCGACTAGCGGGGGGTTCCACAGATACGCAGTATTTT. It encodes CASSRLAGGSTDTQYF. The chain uses TRBV5-4 and TRBJ2-3, with 13 bases lining up with TRBD2. The CDR3 covers 16 residues. V gave up 4 bases and J gave up 2 bases; unmatched junction bases: 4. Per germline, CDR1 SGHNT and CDR2 YYREEE (reference sequence). The entire variable domain, with the rest obtained from reference TRBV5-4 and TRBJ2-3, is as follows: ETGVTQSPTHLIKTRGQQVTLRCSSQSGHNTVSWYQQALGQGPQFIFQYYREEENGRGNFPPRFSGLQFPNYSSELNVNALELDDSALYLCASSRLAGGSTDTQYFGPGTRLTVL.

The chain combines TRBV7-8 with TRBJ2-7; D might be TRBD1 (7 bases). CDR3 length: 16 amino acids. The ends were cut back, 1 base at V and 4 bases at J, with 17 bases in the middle. Germline lookup yields CDR1 SGHVS and CDR2 FQNEAQ. The CDR3 region has the DNA TGTGCCAGCAGCTTAGTAGGGGGGACAGAACCTTACGAGCAGTACTTC. Protein product: CASSLVGGTEPYEQYF.

V is TRBV4-3 and J is TRBJ2-7; weak D call: TRBD2 (6 bases). The CDR3 loop spans 15 amino acids. CDR1 and CDR2 (germline): LGHNA, YSLEER. Trimming left V 0 bases short and J 4 bases short, with 13 bases between. CDR3 sequence (DNA): TGCGCCAGCAGCCAAGACCGGGACTCTTGGTACGAGCAGTACTTC. Its translation is CASSQDRDSWYEQYF.

The chain has TRBV18 and TRBJ2-2, with D perhaps being TRBD1 or TRBD2 (5 bases each). The germline gives CDR1 KGHSH, CDR2 LQKENI. This CDR3 is built from 15 residues. Trimming cost V 1 base and J 3 bases, with 9 bases left between them. The CDR3 region is CASSPLRGDTGELFF. CDR3 DNA sequence: TGTGCCAGCTCACCACTCCGGGGCGACACCGGGGAGCTGTTTTTT.

The V and J genes are TRBV9 and TRBJ2-5; D may be TRBD1 (5 bases). The V end lost 4 bases, the J end lost 0 bases, and 16 bases lay between the germline ends. The CDR3 sequence is 16 residues long. Looked up from germline, CDR1 is SGDLS and CDR2 is YYNGEE. CDR3 in DNA: TGTGCCAGCAGCCCCCGAGAGTTCAGGGACCAAGAGACCCAGTACTTC. Its translation is CASSPREFRDQETQYF.

This clone has just a few counts. This chain connects TRBV5-5 to TRBJ1-1; D is unresolved. The V gene lost 0 bases and the J gene lost 4 bases, with 13 bases spanning the gap. This CDR3 region has 15 residues. The germline V gene has CDR1 SGHKS and CDR2 YYEKEE (reference sequence). In nucleotides, the CDR3 is TGTGCCAGCAGCTTGGAGTCGGGGTCGGGCACTGAAGCTTTCTTT. This codes for CASSLESGSGTEAFF.

This clone was picked up one time. V usage is TRBV10-3 and J usage is TRBJ2-5; D unresolved. The germline V and J ends were trimmed by 0 bases and 4 bases, with 12 bases remaining between them. The CDR3 spans 15 residues. CDR1 is ENHRY, CDR2 SYGVKD, per germline. CDR3: CAISESKTLGETQYF. CDR3 coding DNA: TGTGCCATCAGTGAGTCAAAGACTTTAGGAGAGACCCAGTACTTC.

The CDR3 is CASSQERGQGADQPQHF. CDR3 DNA: TGCGCCAGCAGCCAAGAACGCGGACAGGGGGCTGATCAGCCCCAGCATTTT. The chain has TRBV4-1 and TRBJ1-5, with TRBD1 identical over 11 bases. Germline loops: CDR1 MGHRA, CDR2 YSYEKL. Trimming removed 0 bases from V and 5 bases from J; junction bases left unmatched: 6. The CDR3 length is 17 residues.

This rearrangement joins TRBV5-4 to TRBJ2-4, with 8 nucleotides matching TRBD1. The V gene end was trimmed by 2 bases and the J gene end by 6 bases; junction bases not matched to a gene: 10. This CDR3 is 16 amino acids long. The germline V gene encodes CDR1 SGHNT and CDR2 YYREEE (reference sequence). In DNA, the CDR3 is TGTGCCAGCAGCTTCGGGGCCGACAGGGGTTTAAACATTCAGTACTTC. It codes for CASSFGADRGLNIQYF. Filled out from reference TRBV5-4 and TRBJ2-4, the complete variable domain reads ETGVTQSPTHLIKTRGQQVTLRCSSQSGHNTVSWYQQALGQGPQFIFQYYREEENGRGNFPPRFSGLQFPNYSSELNVNALELDDSALYLCASSFGADRGLNIQYFGAGTRLSVL.

The genes are TRBV7-2 and TRBJ1-2; D is uncertain. Germline V lookup: CDR1 SGHTA, CDR2 FQGNSA. Trimming left V 4 bases short and J 3 bases short, with 9 bases between. CDR3 length equals 13 residues. CDR3 bases: TGTGCCAGCAGCTCATCTCTGGACTATGGCTACACCTTC. It codes for CASSSSLDYGYTF.

The chain carries TRBV6-5 and TRBJ1-1; 7 bases align to TRBD1. The CDR3 spans 16 residues. Germline-derived CDR1 and CDR2 are MNHEY and SVGAGI. Trimming took 2 bases from V and 0 from J; bases not matched to a gene: 6. CDR3 residues: CASSYGTGALNTEAFF. CDR3 bases: TGTGCCAGCAGTTACGGAACAGGGGCTCTGAACACTGAAGCTTTCTTT.

V is TRBV5-8 and J is TRBJ2-7; 9 bases match TRBD1. Per the germline V gene, CDR1 is SGHTS and CDR2 is YDEGEE. The CDR3 is 16 residues long. The trim removed 4 bases at V and 4 bases at J, leaving 12 bases unmatched. In nucleotides, the CDR3 is TGTGCCAGCAGCGCGTGGGTTGGGACAGGGAGGTACGAGCAGTACTTC. It codes for CASSAWVGTGRYEQYF.